The 4 T cell receptor beta chains in this list originate from one sample, sequenced in a study of shared clonotypes between healthy human individuals. Clones were read by immunoSEQ multiplex PCR, and TCRdb kept only the in-frame ones, dropping some. The sample has approximately 1,000,000 clones; about 80% are singletons. Sequenced input: memory CD4+ T cells from PBMCs. This sample's subset: CD45RA-negative fraction. The origin of the receptors is a man aged 18 to 35 in good health. Some clones in this sample may be carry-over from other donors' samples.

The gene calls are TRBV7-2 and TRBJ2-1; tentative D call: TRBD2 (7 bases). The CDR3 runs 16 residues. Trimming took off 5 bases at V and 7 bases at J, with 21 bases between the two ends. Germline V gives CDR1 SGHTA, CDR2 FQGNSA. The CDR3 loop reads CASSPNPSGGGNEQFF. The CDR3 DNA sequence: TGTGCCAGCAGCCCCAATCCTAGCGGAGGGGGAAATGAGCAGTTCTTC.

This rearrangement joins TRBV10-1 to TRBJ2-5; 10 bases are a match to TRBD2. Per the germline V gene, CDR1 is WNHNN and CDR2 is SYGVQD (reference sequence). Unmatched junction bases numbered 3, after V lost 3 bases and J lost 5 bases. This CDR3 is built from 14 residues. DNA for the CDR3: TGCGCCAGCAGTGAAGCGGGGGGGCAGGAGACCCAGTACTTC. Its translation is CASSEAGGQETQYF.

This clone has more than one count but fewer than ten. This chain joins TRBV6-4 and TRBJ2-3; tentatively, D is TRBD1 (7 bases). Germline CDR1 and CDR2: MRHNA and SNTAGT. The CDR3 loop spans 16 amino acids. V was cut by 4 bases and J by 0 bases, with 14 bases left in between. CDR3 region: CASSAVAGGSTDTQYF. The CDR3 coding sequence is TGTGCCAGCAGTGCCGTCGCAGGGGGGAGCACAGATACGCAGTATTTT.

As regards this clone: At the DNA level, this CDR3 is encoded by other sequences in the same sample as well. In nucleotides, the CDR3 is TGTGCCAGCTCGCGGGGCAGAGGGTACGGCTACACCTTC. Protein sequence: CASSRGRGYGYTF. The chain carries TRBV28 and TRBJ1-2, with a weak D call TRBD1 (5 bases). This CDR3 region has 13 residues. V lost 8 bases, J lost 8 bases, and 18 bases lay in between. Germline V lookup: CDR1 MDHEN, CDR2 SYDVKM.